The 16 T cell receptor beta chains reported below all come from one sample, sequenced in a study of siplizumab effects on memory and regulatory T cells. TCRdb keeps only in-frame clones here, not all; method: immunoSEQ multiplex PCR. The sample has some 100,000 clones; 80% to 95% are singletons. Sequencing was done on a sample of CD8+ T cells sorted from blood. Receptors originate from a human donor in good health.

The rearrangement joins TRBV6-4 to TRBJ2-2, with 9 nucleotides matching TRBD1. The CDR3 loop spans 15 amino acids. Trimming at V came to 3 bases and at J to 5 bases, leaving 4 bases not matched to a gene. From germline, CDR1 is MRHNA and CDR2 SNTAGT. DNA for the CDR3: TGTGCCAGCAGTGAATCCGGGACAGGGACCGGGGAGCTGTTTTTT. Translating it yields CASSESGTGTGELFF.

V and J are TRBV6-1 and TRBJ2-7; maybe TRBD2 (6 bases). V dropped 11 bases and J dropped 9 bases, with 20 bases sitting between them. From germline, CDR1 is MNHNS and CDR2 SASEGT. The CDR3 runs 12 residues. The CDR3 sequence is CAGAEGSTVQYF. The CDR3 DNA reads TGTGCCGGGGCGGAGGGTTCAACGGTGCAGTACTTC.

This rearrangement joins TRBV5-8 to TRBJ2-1; D not resolved. The CDR3 length is 13 residues. V gave up 4 bases and J gave up 9 bases, with 14 bases separating them. Germline CDR1 and CDR2: SGHTS and YDEGEE. In nucleotides, the CDR3 is TGTGCCAGCAGCCTTACAGAAAACGTTGAGCAGTTCTTC. Translation: CASSLTENVEQFF.

CDR3 protein: CATSRVGTGFDEQFF. The CDR3 nucleotides read TGTGCCACCAGCAGAGTGGGGACAGGGTTTGATGAGCAGTTCTTC. The chain links TRBV15 to TRBJ2-1; 9 nucleotides align to TRBD1. The CDR3 loop spans 15 amino acids. The trim removed 1 base at V and 8 bases at J, leaving 6 bases unmatched. The germline V gene encodes CDR1 LNHNV and CDR2 YYDKDF (reference sequence).

The chain joins TRBV2 to TRBJ1-2, with D unclear. Trimming left V 1 base short and J 3 bases short, with 9 bases between. Germline loops: CDR1 SNHLY, CDR2 FYNNEI. The CDR3 totals 14 residues. The chain's CDR3 is CASSEVQNYYGYTF. For the CDR3, the DNA is TGTGCCAGCAGTGAAGTGCAGAATTACTATGGCTACACCTTC.

This clone has only one observation. The chain joins TRBV18 to TRBJ2-3; possibly TRBD1 for D (6 bases). CDR1 is KGHSH and CDR2 is LQKENI in the germline V gene. The CDR3 sequence is 14 residues long. V was trimmed by 4 bases and J by 2 bases, leaving 10 bases between them. CDR3 in DNA: TGTGCCAGCTCACGCGACAGGTTCACAGATACGCAGTATTTT. This sequence encodes CASSRDRFTDTQYF.

The chain joins TRBV4-1 to TRBJ2-3; a weak D match, TRBD2 (6 bases). The germline CDR1 and CDR2 sequences are MGHRA and YSYEKL. CDR3 size: 15 residues. Deletions cut 4 bases from V and 0 bases from J, with 11 bases between. CDR3 in DNA: TGCGCCAGCAGCCTTGCCAGCGGGAGCACAGATACGCAGTATTTT. Amino acids: CASSLASGSTDTQYF.

The chain combines TRBV5-1 with TRBJ2-7, with D possibly matching TRBD1 (5 bases). In germline, CDR1 is SGHRS, CDR2 YFSETQ. V shed 4 bases and J shed 3 bases, with 8 bases lying between them. This CDR3 spans 12 amino acids. CDR3: CASSLDNYEQYF. Here the CDR3 DNA reads TGCGCCAGCAGCCTGGACAACTACGAGCAGTACTTC.

V gene TRBV9 combines with J gene TRBJ1-2; the D gene is possibly TRBD1 (5 bases). CDR3 length: 14 amino acids. The V end was cut by 3 bases, the J end by 3 bases, with 12 bases between. The V gene's germline CDR1 is SGDLS and CDR2 YYNGEE. CDR3 nucleotides: TGTGCCAGCAGCGCGGCGGGACTTCACTATGGCTACACCTTC. This encodes CASSAAGLHYGYTF.

This clone is a singleton in its sample. V and J are TRBV14 and TRBJ2-7; 10 bases match TRBD1. The germline V gene has CDR1 SGHDN and CDR2 FVKESK. J lost 3 bases, V lost 3 bases, and 5 bases had no gene match. The CDR3 spans 15 residues. CDR3 protein: CASSHSGTGVYEQYF. CDR3 sequence (DNA): TGTGCCAGCAGCCACTCCGGGACAGGGGTCTACGAGCAGTACTTC.

The chain uses TRBV4-3 and TRBJ2-1; no clear D. V dropped 0 bases and J dropped 8 bases, with 2 bases sitting between them. The CDR3 is 11 amino acids. CDR1 is LGHNA and CDR2 is YSLEER in the germline V gene. The CDR3 protein is CASSQDHEQFF. CDR3 nucleotides: TGCGCCAGCAGCCAAGACCATGAGCAGTTCTTC.

The chain carries TRBV11-2 and TRBJ2-3; 9 positions match TRBD2. V shed 1 base, J shed 4 bases, and the junction held 9 bases outside the gene matches. CDR1 SGHAT and CDR2 FQNNGV come from the germline V gene. The CDR3 length is 17 residues. The CDR3 loop reads CASSLVTAGGPSDTQYF. CDR3 sequence (DNA): TGTGCCAGCAGCTTAGTTACGGCGGGGGGGCCGTCAGATACGCAGTATTTT.

The chain employs TRBV19 and TRBJ2-7, with 8 nucleotides matching TRBD1. Germline loops: CDR1 LNHDA, CDR2 SQIVND (reference sequence). V lost 5 bases and J lost 2; bases outside the gene matches: 5. The CDR3 loop spans 14 amino acids. The CDR3 loop reads CASSRPGQAYEQYF. DNA for the CDR3: TGTGCCAGTAGTCGCCCGGGACAGGCCTACGAGCAGTACTTC.

The chain couples TRBV11-2 to TRBJ1-4; 8 bases align to TRBD1. This CDR3 is built from 14 residues. The V gene's germline CDR1 is SGHAT and CDR2 FQNNGV. V lost 3 bases, J lost 8 bases, and 5 bases stayed unmatched. CDR3 sequence (DNA): TGTGCCAGCAGCTTGACAGGGGTAGGGGAAAAACTGTTTTTT. Its translation: CASSLTGVGEKLFF.

Within the sample, this clone is medium-sized. The V and J genes are TRBV19 and TRBJ2-7; tentatively, D is TRBD1 or TRBD2 (6 bases each). Germline V CDR1 and CDR2: LNHDA, SQIVND (reference sequence). The V and J ends lost 6 bases and 6 bases respectively, with 15 bases between them. This CDR3 region has 13 residues. The CDR3 nucleotides read TGTGCCAGTAGCCTTACTACGGGGGCCGAGCAGTACTTC. Translation: CASSLTTGAEQYF.

J is TRBJ2-1 and V is TRBV9, with D unclear. CDR3 length: 15 residues. Trimming stripped 5 bases from V and 4 bases from J, with 16 bases between. The V gene's germline CDR1 is SGDLS and CDR2 YYNGEE. The chain's CDR3 is CASSGQEGRYNEQFF. CDR3 bases: TGTGCCAGCAGTGGCCAGGAAGGGCGATACAATGAGCAGTTCTTC.